Below, 13 T cell receptor beta chains from the same sample are listed, as sequenced in a study of blood T cell repertoires in COVID-19. Method: immunoSEQ multiplex PCR; TCRdb's copy keeps in-frame clones and lacks some. The data contain more than 55,000 clones, roughly 86% of them singletons. Sequencing was carried out using peripheral blood. Receptors were obtained from a man aged 55-75 years with active or convalescent COVID-19.

The V and J genes are TRBV19 and TRBJ1-3, with 8 bases identical to TRBD1. The CDR3 loop spans 17 amino acids. The ends lost 4 bases at V and 0 bases at J; junction bases unmatched: 8. Looked up from germline, CDR1 is LNHDA and CDR2 is SQIVND (reference sequence). The CDR3 DNA reads as TGTGCCAGTAGTACAGCTCCCCAGGGGGCCTCTGGAAACACCATATATTTT. The encoded protein is CASSTAPQGASGNTIYF.

The J gene is TRBJ2-7, the V gene TRBV19, with 8 bases matching TRBD1. Germline values: CDR1 LNHDA, CDR2 SQIVND (reference sequence). This CDR3 is 17 amino acids long. After removal of 3 bases from V and 5 bases from J, the junction contained 15 bases not matched to a gene. The CDR3 loop is CASSIGGSGQGWDEQYF. The CDR3 coding sequence is TGTGCCAGTAGTATCGGGGGCAGTGGACAGGGATGGGACGAGCAGTACTTC.

The rearrangement links TRBV6-6 to TRBJ2-7; 7 bases agree with TRBD1. The germline CDR1 and CDR2 sequences are MNHNY and SVGAGI (reference sequence). V dropped 0 bases and J dropped 6; count of bases not matched to a gene: 5. The CDR3 totals 14 residues. The CDR3 loop reads CASSYSTGTGEQYF. CDR3 coding DNA: TGTGCCAGCAGTTACTCGACAGGGACGGGCGAGCAGTACTTC.

The chain links TRBV15 to TRBJ1-1; D remains ambiguous. The CDR3 spans 14 residues. Trimming left V 3 bases short and J 1 base short, with 9 bases between. Looked up from germline, CDR1 is LNHNV and CDR2 is YYDKDF (reference sequence). CDR3 amino acids: CATSRAIKNTEAFF. The CDR3 DNA reads TGTGCCACCAGCAGGGCCATCAAGAACACTGAAGCTTTCTTT.

CDR3 residues: CASSRRPETRGETQYF. In DNA form, the CDR3 reads TGTGCCAGCAGCCGACGGCCTGAGACCCGCGGAGAGACCCAGTACTTC. The chain has TRBV3-1 (or the pseudogene TRBV3-2) and TRBJ2-5, with D hard to call. CDR1 is LGHDT and CDR2 is YNNKEL in the germline V gene (reference sequence). The CDR3 covers 16 residues. V was pared by 4 bases and J by 4 bases, with 19 bases between.

The chain carries TRBV19 and TRBJ2-1, with 11 bases that match TRBD1. The CDR3 spans 15 residues. CDR1 LNHDA and CDR2 SQIVND come from the germline V gene (reference sequence). The V segment lost 6 bases and the J segment 7 bases; nucleotides outside the gene matches: 8. CDR3 residues: CASSTGQGVGNEQFF. CDR3 nucleotide sequence: TGTGCCAGTAGCACGGGACAGGGGGTAGGAAATGAGCAGTTCTTC.

V and J are TRBV4-3 and TRBJ1-4, with TRBD1 matching 7 bases. V was pared by 2 bases and J by 8 bases, with 8 bases of the junction left unmatched. Germline loops: CDR1 LGHNA, CDR2 YSLEER. The CDR3 runs 15 residues. CDR3 coding DNA: TGCGCCAGCAGCCAACGCCCCACAGGGGAGGAAAAACTGTTTTTT. It codes for CASSQRPTGEEKLFF.

This clone appeared a single time. The CDR3 DNA reads as TGCAGCGTTGTTAGTAGCACAGATACGCAGTATTTT. It codes for CSVVSSTDTQYF. This chain joins TRBV29-1 and TRBJ2-3; D uncertain. The CDR3 has 12 amino acids. The V and J ends lost 4 bases and 0 bases respectively, with 5 bases between them. CDR1 and CDR2 from the germline V gene are SQVTM and ANQGSEA.

This clone was seen more than once but under ten times. The chain employs TRBV19 and TRBJ1-2; 8 nucleotides agree with TRBD1. Germline V CDR1 and CDR2: LNHDA, SQIVND (reference sequence). The CDR3 has 14 amino acids. The ends lost 4 bases at V and 6 bases at J; junction bases unmatched: 7. CDR3: CASSTARGRNGYTF. In DNA form, the CDR3 reads TGTGCCAGTAGTACGGCCAGGGGGCGTAATGGCTACACCTTC.

J is TRBJ1-1 and V is TRBV19, with 12 bases matching TRBD1. Looked up from germline, CDR1 is LNHDA and CDR2 is SQIVND (reference sequence). CDR3 size: 17 residues. The junction had 8 bases not matched to a gene; V was cut back by 5 bases and J by 1 base. The CDR3 DNA follows: TGTGCCAGTAGTTTAGGGACAGGGGGCGGTTGGAACACTGAAGCTTTCTTT. Amino acids: CASSLGTGGGWNTEAFF.

The J gene is TRBJ1-1, the V gene TRBV7-2, with TRBD1 identical over 8 bases. V lost 5 bases to trimming and J lost 1 base; unmatched junction nucleotides: 3. Germline-derived CDR1 and CDR2 are SGHTA and FQGNSA. The CDR3 totals 14 residues. The chain's CDR3 is CASSTGGGNTEAFF. CDR3 DNA: TGTGCCAGCAGCACAGGGGGGGGGAACACTGAAGCTTTCTTT.

V is TRBV5-1 and J is TRBJ1-1, with no clear D. The ends were cut back, 0 bases at V and 6 bases at J, with 12 bases in the middle. This CDR3 region has 14 residues. Germline CDR1 reads SGHRS; CDR2 reads YFSETQ. The CDR3 reads CASSLVTGIAEAFF. CDR3 bases: TGCGCCAGCAGCTTGGTTACGGGGATCGCTGAAGCTTTCTTT.

The V call is TRBV6-5, the J call TRBJ2-1, with D maybe TRBD2 (6 bases). The CDR3 consists of 14 residues. Trimming took off 2 bases at V and 10 bases at J, with 15 bases between the two ends. The germline CDR1 and CDR2 sequences are MNHEY and SVGAGI. In nucleotides, the CDR3 is TGTGCCAGCAGTTACGGGACCCCAGCGGGCGAGCAGTTCTTC. This gives the protein CASSYGTPAGEQFF.